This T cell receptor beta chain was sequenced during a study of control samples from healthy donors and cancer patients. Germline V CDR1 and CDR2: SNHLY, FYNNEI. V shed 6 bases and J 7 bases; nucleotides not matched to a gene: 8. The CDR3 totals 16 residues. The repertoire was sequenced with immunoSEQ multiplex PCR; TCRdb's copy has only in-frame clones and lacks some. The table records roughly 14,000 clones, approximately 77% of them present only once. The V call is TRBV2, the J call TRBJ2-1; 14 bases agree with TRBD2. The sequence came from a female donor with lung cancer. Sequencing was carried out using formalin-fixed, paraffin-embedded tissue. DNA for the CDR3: TGTGCCAGCAGCACCGGGACTAGCGGGAGAGGGAATGAGCAGTTCTTC. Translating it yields CASSTGTSGRGNEQFF.